Listed here is a single TCR beta chain. The target antigen is unknown. Individuals having autoimmune disease history or systemic immunosuppression were not enrolled. Sampled blood was obtained at baseline, cycle 4 day 1, and cycle 7 day 1. Profiling relied on immunoSEQ multiplex PCR, and the TCRdb table lists in-frame clones only, not all of them. Here the sample spans about 48,000 clones, about 90% being singletons. From germline, CDR1 is SEHNR and CDR2 FQNEAQ (reference sequence). This CDR3 comprises 16 residues. Between the trimmed V and J ends, which lost 6 bases and 5 bases, there was a span of 22 bases. The data are from a study of OX40 agonist ivuxolimab in advanced cancers. The study's findings and limits: Circulating CD4+ and CD8+ T cells showed clonal expansion by week 6 at 0.1 to 3.0 mg/kg. Not determined was the antigen specificity of the expanded peripheral T cells.

The sequence was obtained from an adult with an advanced solid tumor such as melanoma, head and neck, liver or kidney cancer. V gene TRBV7-9 combines with J gene TRBJ2-5; D not certain. The source material was CD4+ or CD8+ T cells sorted from blood, sampled in a trial of the OX40 agonist ivuxolimab. The CDR3 sequence is CASSTPRSDGWETQYF. CDR3 nucleotides: TGTGCCAGCAGTACACCTAGGTCGGACGGATGGGAGACCCAGTACTTC.